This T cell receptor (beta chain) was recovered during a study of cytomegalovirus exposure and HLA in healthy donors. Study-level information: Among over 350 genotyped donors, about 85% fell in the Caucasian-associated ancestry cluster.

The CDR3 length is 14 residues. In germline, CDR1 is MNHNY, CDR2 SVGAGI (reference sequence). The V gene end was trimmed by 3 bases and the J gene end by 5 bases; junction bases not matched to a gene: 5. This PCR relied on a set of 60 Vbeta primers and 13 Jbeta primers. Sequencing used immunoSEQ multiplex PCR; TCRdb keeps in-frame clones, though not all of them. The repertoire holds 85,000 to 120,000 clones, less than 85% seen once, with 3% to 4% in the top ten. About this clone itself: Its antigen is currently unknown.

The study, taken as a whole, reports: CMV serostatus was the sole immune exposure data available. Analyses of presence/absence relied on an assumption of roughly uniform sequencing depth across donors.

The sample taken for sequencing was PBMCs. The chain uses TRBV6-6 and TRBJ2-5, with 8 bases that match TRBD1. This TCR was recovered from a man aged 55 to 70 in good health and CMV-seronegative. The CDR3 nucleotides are TGTGCCAGCAGTTATCGGACAGGGTGGGAGACCCAGTACTTC. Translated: CASSYRTGWETQYF.